In this sample, the clone carrying this T cell receptor (beta chain) turned up once. The repertoire was sequenced with immunoSEQ multiplex PCR; TCRdb's copy has only in-frame clones and lacks some. This sample has roughly 150,000 clones, with approximately 88% found just once. This sample is drawn from a study of cytomegalovirus exposure and HLA in healthy donors. These donors were members of the roughly 110-subject validation cohort, a group separate from the approximately 700-subject first cohort. Trimming removed 10 bases from V and 4 bases from J, with 8 bases in between. The CDR3 has 10 residues. CDR1 is MNHNY and CDR2 is SVGAGI in the germline V gene (reference sequence).

V and J are TRBV6-6 and TRBJ2-7; maybe TRBD1 (6 bases). The TCR was taken from a woman younger than 35 in good health and CMV-seropositive. The sequenced sample was PBMCs. CDR3 nucleotide sequence: TGTGCCATCGGGACATACGAGCAGTACTTC. It encodes CAIGTYEQYF.